The entry below gives a single T cell receptor (beta chain) sequence along with its context. The antigen remains undetermined. This record comes from a study of T cell repertoires in cytomegalovirus infection. TCRdb ran MiXCR on the reads and lists one entry per CDR3 protein. This sample yields approximately 110,000 distinct CDR3 sequences, of which about 40% are seen a single time; around 70% belongs to the top ten. The V and J ends lost 9 bases and 4 bases respectively, with 15 bases between them. CDR1 is SGHVS and CDR2 is FQNEAQ in the germline V gene. This CDR3 comprises 13 residues. The clonotype originates from a human donor in good health (CMV status not recorded). Some clones in this sample may be carry-over from other donors' samples. This chain uses TRBV7-8 with TRBJ1-1, with D possibly being TRBD1 (6 bases). This specimen consisted of CD8+ T cells from cultured PBMCs, obtained from culture after CMV antigen stimulation. CDR3 in DNA: TGTGCCAGTCAACAGGGATGGGGCACTGAAGCTTTCTTT. It yields the protein CASQQGWGTEAFF.